The source of this T cell receptor (beta chain) is a study of cytomegalovirus exposure and HLA in healthy donors (dated by TCRdb to about 2017). Regarding the study in general: According to a later analysis, the 120 validation repertoires were produced on the same platform as the 666 repertoires of the first cohort. The study was designed to test whether signatures of past pathogen exposure could be identified by cataloging public T cell receptors. Along with the roughly 670-subject first cohort, a separate validation cohort of some 130 different subjects was used. The study combined high-throughput TCR immunosequencing, statistical association of individual TCRs with disease status, and machine learning to predict cytomegalovirus infection status. The research as a whole found: The classifier was reported to diagnose cytomegalovirus status with high specificity and sensitivity in both the original and validation cohorts. In vitro tests confirmed that a few of the cytomegalovirus-associated TCR beta chains recognize cytomegalovirus antigens. Subsequent analysis determined that TCRs grouped into clusters in the first cohort also showed a tendency toward co-occurrence across the roughly 120 validation repertoires, and 85% to 95% of cluster scores exceeded 0. The study listed 164 TCR beta chains as associated with cytomegalovirus. All 120 or so repertoires were used to score co-occurrence in the validation cohort in a later analysis, because that analysis had no HLA typing for the cohort. According to the authors, the approach could potentially be generalized to other disease states and immunological phenotypes. Most TCR sequences were seen in very few donors, while some public TCRs were found in many individuals.

V gives up 1 base and J gives up 6 bases, and the segment between their germline ends measures 10 bases. CDR1 is given as SGHRS and CDR2 as YFSETQ, both from the germline V gene. The CDR3 numbers 14 residues from cysteine through phenylalanine. Kept here is only the CDR3 DNA, which spans 42 bases and is read in frame from base 1. Remarks on this clone: Its antigen is still unknown. No per-base quality is available; no much larger clone lies one base away.

Receptor libraries were prepared by the immunoSEQ multiplex PCR assay. Regarding the original processing steps: To diagnose cytomegalovirus status from the catalog of TCR beta chain sequences, a statistical classification framework was built. TCRdb carries this immuneACCESS record with in-frame sequences only. Its versions omit some clonotypes, under half of them owing to an unresolved V gene in the studies checked, with the rest unexplained. The DNA was the basis for D and trimming; V, J and clone size are from that table. The sample includes 150,000 to 200,000 clones, with about 82% observed a single time. The ten largest account for over 2% of the sample. Separate from the roughly 650-subject first cohort, the validation cohort of roughly 120 subjects was the group to which the donors belonged.

The TCR originated in a man younger than 45 in good health and CMV-seropositive. The chain is made from TRBV5-1 and TRBJ2-2, with a weak D call of TRBD2 (6 bases match). The specimen sequenced was PBMCs. The DNA sequence is TGCGCCAGCAGCTTGTTCCAGCGGGCCGGGGAGCTGTTTTTT. The encoded protein is CASSLFQRAGELFF.